These 16 T cell receptor beta chains were all obtained from the same sample, sequenced in a study of vaccination and CD4 T cells after COVID-19. Their cognate antigens are unknown. The Oncomine TCR Beta short-read assay sequenced DNA from cultured CD4+ T cells. TCRdb called the PCR reads again in MiXCR, with one record for every CDR3 protein. The data show fewer than 30,000 distinct CDR3 sequences, roughly 52% seen once. Treatment given: approximately nine-day PBMC culture with coronavirus spike peptide pools or control peptides (ViraFEST assay). The sequenced sample was CD4+ T cells from blood, cultured in vitro, obtained before SARS-CoV-2 vaccination. These receptors all stem from a human donor who received a COVID-19 vaccine.

The sample holds a few counts of this clonotype. The rearrangement joins TRBV6-1 to TRBJ2-6, with D tentatively TRBD1 (5 bases). Trimming removed 6 bases from V and 0 bases from J, with 15 bases in between. CDR3 length equals 17 residues. Looked up from germline, CDR1 is MNHNS and CDR2 is SASEGT. CDR3 residues: CASRAPGILSGANVLTF. CDR3 nucleotides: TGTGCCAGCAGAGCCCCAGGGATCCTCTCTGGGGCCAACGTCCTGACTTTC.

The rearrangement uses TRBV7-6 and TRBJ1-2; 9 nucleotides match TRBD1. This CDR3 contains 15 residues. From germline, CDR1 is SGHVS and CDR2 FNYEAQ. The V segment lost 1 base and the J segment 7 bases; nucleotides outside the gene matches: 7. CDR3 region: CASSLGGTGTGGYTF. As DNA, the CDR3 is TGTGCCAGCAGCTTAGGCGGGACAGGGACTGGTGGCTACACCTTC.

This clonotype was found a few times. The chain's CDR3 is CSARSGTGAYEQYF. In DNA form, the CDR3 reads TGCAGTGCTAGATCCGGGACAGGGGCTTACGAGCAGTACTTC. The chain recombines TRBV20-1 with TRBJ2-7, with 10 bases fitting TRBD1. The CDR3 covers 14 residues. The germline CDR1 and CDR2 sequences are DFQATT and SNEGSKA (reference sequence). V lost 2 bases, J lost 4 bases, and 5 bases stayed unmatched.

This clonotype is medium-sized by share. V usage is TRBV30 and J usage is TRBJ1-6; D gene unclear. Trimming cost V 1 base and J 2 bases, with 12 bases left between them. Germline CDR1 GTSNPN, CDR2 SVGIG (reference sequence). The CDR3 loop spans 16 amino acids. CDR3 residues: CAWSDPRGTYNSPLHF. The CDR3 nucleotides read TGTGCCTGGAGTGATCCTCGTGGAACCTATAATTCACCCCTCCACTTT.

This clonotype showed up just a few times. This chain joins TRBV12-3 or TRBV12-4 and TRBJ1-1; TRBD1 is a possible D gene (6 bases). The CDR3 is made up of 15 amino acids. V lost 2 bases to trimming and J lost 4 bases, with 14 bases between them. The CDR3, as DNA: TGTGCCAGCAGTTTACGGGGGGCGCTGGTCACTGAAGCTTTCTTT. Its translation is CASSLRGALVTEAFF.

The V and J genes are TRBV11-2 and TRBJ2-3; D gene ambiguous. The CDR3 runs to 13 residues. CDR1 is SGHAT, CDR2 FQNNGV, per germline. Trimming stripped 2 bases from V and 0 bases from J, with 3 bases between. The CDR3 here is CASSLPSTDTQYF. DNA of the CDR3: TGTGCCAGCAGCTTACCCAGCACAGATACGCAGTATTTT.

The chain has TRBV24-1 and TRBJ2-1, with no clear D. The ends were cut back, 4 bases at V and 9 bases at J, with 12 bases in the middle. This CDR3 spans 13 amino acids. CDR1 and CDR2 (germline): KGHDR, SFDVKD. The DNA of the CDR3 is TGTGCCACCAGTGACCCCGGACGGCTTGAGCAGTTCTTC. This codes for CATSDPGRLEQFF.

The rearrangement links TRBV9 to TRBJ2-3; D is uncertain. This CDR3 region has 17 residues. The germline V gene encodes CDR1 SGDLS and CDR2 YYNGEE. V lost 4 bases and J 0 bases, leaving 18 bases between the germline ends. The CDR3 spells CASSPRTDLKSTDTQYF. In DNA, the CDR3 is TGTGCCAGCAGCCCACGGACGGATTTAAAGAGCACAGATACGCAGTATTTT.

The chain links TRBV5-1 to TRBJ2-3, with 8 bases lining up with TRBD2. The germline V gene encodes CDR1 SGHRS and CDR2 YFSETQ. V lost 4 bases to trimming and J lost 6 bases; unmatched junction nucleotides: 13. The CDR3 runs 16 residues. The chain's CDR3 is CASSPLGGGIGDTQYF. The CDR3 DNA is TGCGCCAGCAGCCCCCTCGGCGGGGGGATTGGCGATACGCAGTATTTT.

The CDR3 DNA reads TGTGCCAGCAGCAACCTTAGGACAGGGAACACCGGGGAGCTGTTTTTT. Protein product: CASSNLRTGNTGELFF. The V gene is TRBV7-9, the J gene TRBJ2-2, with TRBD1 matching 7 bases. CDR1 is SEHNR and CDR2 is FQNEAQ in the germline V gene (reference sequence). The CDR3 totals 16 residues. Trimming removed 5 bases from V and 1 base from J; junction bases left unmatched: 7.

The chain is built from TRBV6-1 and TRBJ1-1, with D unresolved. Trimming cost V 3 bases and J 1 base, with 6 bases left between them. Germline V lookup: CDR1 MNHNS, CDR2 SASEGT. The CDR3 sequence is 13 residues long. The CDR3 coding sequence is TGTGCCAGCAGTGACGCGGGGAACACTGAAGCTTTCTTT. Translating gives CASSDAGNTEAFF.

This clonotype was found a few times. The chain has TRBV9 and TRBJ1-4; possibly TRBD1 for D (5 bases). This CDR3 spans 15 amino acids. The germline V and J ends were trimmed by 4 bases and 3 bases, with 13 bases remaining between them. Germline V gives CDR1 SGDLS, CDR2 YYNGEE. CDR3 sequence reads: CASSQQVGPNEKLFF. In DNA, the CDR3 is TGTGCCAGCAGCCAACAGGTGGGGCCTAATGAAAAACTGTTTTTT.

This clonotype turned up a few times. The chain links TRBV20-1 to TRBJ2-2; D not resolved. Germline V gene lookup returns CDR1 DFQATT and CDR2 SNEGSKA (reference sequence). Trimming took off 5 bases at V and 6 bases at J, with 10 bases between the two ends. CDR3 length: 12 residues. The DNA of the CDR3 is TGCAGTGCTGAAAAAGGAGCCGGGGAGCTGTTTTTT. This translates into CSAEKGAGELFF.

A single count supports this clonotype. This rearrangement joins TRBV15 to TRBJ1-5, with D maybe TRBD1 (5 bases). CDR3 size: 14 residues. Between the trimmed V and J ends, which lost 1 base and 4 bases, there was a span of 8 bases. Germline V gives CDR1 LNHNV, CDR2 YYDKDF (reference sequence). The CDR3 reads CATSRVWGNQPQHF. CDR3 DNA: TGTGCCACCAGCAGAGTTTGGGGGAATCAGCCCCAGCATTTT.

This clonotype showed up just a few times. J is TRBJ2-3 and V is TRBV20-1; the match to TRBD2 covers 8 bases. Unmatched junction bases numbered 11, after V lost 6 bases and J lost 0 bases. The CDR3 runs 16 residues. In germline, CDR1 is DFQATT, CDR2 SNEGSKA (reference sequence). The CDR3 loop reads CSARLGTRPSTDTQYF. The CDR3 DNA sequence: TGCAGTGCAAGGCTGGGGACTAGACCTAGCACAGATACGCAGTATTTT.

This clonotype has just a few counts. The chain is built from TRBV19 and TRBJ1-5; D remains unclear. Germline CDR1 and CDR2: LNHDA and SQIVND (reference sequence). The CDR3 is made up of 15 amino acids. Trimming removed 5 bases at V and 0 bases at J, with 11 bases between. CDR3 nucleotides: TGTGCCAGTAGTGCAAATGACAATAGCAATCAGCCCCAGCATTTT. The encoded protein is CASSANDNSNQPQHF. Full variable domain (remainder filled in from reference TRBV19 and TRBJ1-5): DGGITQSPKYLFRKEGQNVTLSCEQNLNHDAMYWYRQDPGQGLRLIYYSQIVNDFQKGDIAEGYSVSREKKESFPLTVTSAQKNPTAFYLCASSANDNSNQPQHFGDGTRLSIL.